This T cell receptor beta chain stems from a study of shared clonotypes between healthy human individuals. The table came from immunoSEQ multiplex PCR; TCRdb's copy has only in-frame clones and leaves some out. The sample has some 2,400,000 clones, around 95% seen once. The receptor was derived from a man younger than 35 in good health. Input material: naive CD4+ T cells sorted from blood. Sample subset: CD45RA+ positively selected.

The CDR3 bases are TGTGCCAGCAGTTACTCGAAGACGGGAATCTACGAGCAGTACTTC. Protein product: CASSYSKTGIYEQYF. This chain uses TRBV6-5 with TRBJ2-7, with D tentatively TRBD2 (5 bases). Germline CDR1 reads MNHEY; CDR2 reads SVGAGI. The CDR3 spans 15 residues. V was clipped by 0 bases and J by 3 bases, with 12 bases between them.